At least ten counts were recorded for the clone carrying this T cell receptor (beta chain). These data belong to a study of T cells in Graves' hyperthyroidism and ophthalmopathy. RNA transcripts gave rise to amplified TCR beta CDR3 regions. Initially, a first-round RT-PCR of the TCR CDR3 employed the HTBI primer set. TCRdb independently ran MiXCR on the multiplex PCR reads; one entry per CDR3 protein. The sample records under 300,000 distinct CDR3 sequences, roughly 14% being singletons. The CDR3 is 15 residues long. Germline V gene data show CDR1 as SGHVS and CDR2 as FNYEAQ. The V end lost 1 base, the J end lost 0 bases, and 7 bases lay between the germline ends.

The receptor's source is a woman between 35 and 50 years old with Graves' hyperthyroidism that later progressed to Graves' ophthalmopathy. The chain carries TRBV7-6 and TRBJ2-1; D unclear. The source material was blood. CDR3 DNA sequence: TGTGCCAGCAGCTTAGTCGACGACTCCTACAATGAGCAGTTCTTC. Protein sequence: CASSLVDDSYNEQFF.